Below are 30 T cell receptor beta chains sequenced from a single sample in a study of blood T cells in healthy people across ages. A sample-barcoded 5' primer and a J-beta primer mix were used in a second PCR of about 7 to 12 cycles. TCRdb redid the calling of the 5' RACE reads with MiXCR, one entry per CDR3 protein. The data show 550,000 to 700,000 distinct CDR3 sequences, approximately 25% seen once. Sequenced: blood. These receptors originate from an older woman in good health.

The table lists this clonotype with a few counts. This CDR3 is CASSLGMGFQETQYF. CDR3 DNA sequence: TGCGCCAGCAGCTTGGGAATGGGATTCCAAGAGACCCAGTACTTC. The chain employs TRBV5-1 and TRBJ2-5; no clear D. V was pared by 0 bases and J by 1 base, with 10 bases between. Germline CDR1 SGHRS, CDR2 YFSETQ. This CDR3 is 15 amino acids long.

Remarks on this clonotype: At one end the junction does not follow the germline gene, possibly because of a read error. The rearrangement uses TRBV7-2 and TRBJ2-7; D gene ambiguous. Per germline, CDR1 SGHTA and CDR2 FQGNSA. The CDR3 totals 11 residues. The CDR3 reads CASSLSRTVHF. The DNA for the CDR3 is TGTGCCAGCAGCTTATCCCGGACCGTTCACTTC.

The V gene is TRBV20-1, the J gene TRBJ1-2; TRBD1 matches 7 bases. Germline CDR1 DFQATT, CDR2 SNEGSKA (reference sequence). The V and J ends lost 6 bases and 11 bases, in that order; junction bases with no gene match: 18. The CDR3 consists of 14 residues. The CDR3 protein is CSAVIGQAFSVYTF. The CDR3 nucleotides read TGCAGTGCCGTGATAGGACAGGCGTTCTCGGTGTACACCTTC.

The rearrangement uses TRBV29-1 and TRBJ2-5, with D tentatively TRBD1 (6 bases). Matching the DNA end better, TRBJ2-7 makes the J call doubtful. The CDR3 is made up of 14 amino acids. Germline CDR1 reads SQVTM; CDR2 reads ANQGSEA. The chain's CDR3 is CSVGSGTIIYEQYF. For the CDR3, the DNA is TGCAGCGTTGGGTCCGGGACAATAATCTACGAGCAGTACTTC.

This chain uses TRBV12-3 or TRBV12-4 with TRBJ2-5, with 16 nucleotides matching TRBD2. The trim removed 3 bases at V and 7 bases at J, leaving 14 bases unmatched. CDR3 size: 19 residues. The CDR3 loop is CASSLGGLAGGPDVGTQYF. As DNA, the CDR3 is TGTGCCAGCAGTTTGGGGGGACTAGCGGGAGGGCCAGATGTCGGGACCCAGTACTTC.

This clonotype was detected a few times. The rearrangement joins TRBV2 to TRBJ1-4, with 9 bases aligning to TRBD1. Germline values: CDR1 SNHLY, CDR2 FYNNEI. V was pared by 9 bases and J by 0 bases, with 5 bases of the junction left unmatched. The length of the CDR3 is 15 residues. This CDR3 reads CASHRDRATNEKLFF. The DNA for the CDR3 is TGTGCCAGTCACCGGGACAGGGCAACTAATGAAAAACTGTTTTTT.

V is TRBV7-8 and J is TRBJ2-7; TRBD1 might be the D (5 bases). With 3 bases removed from V and 0 bases from J, the gap between germline ends came to 9 bases. CDR3 size: 14 residues. The germline CDR1 and CDR2 sequences are SGHVS and FQNEAQ. The CDR3 bases are TGTGCCAGCAGCTTTAACACAGGCTCCTACGAGCAGTACTTC. Amino acids: CASSFNTGSYEQYF. Together with reference TRBV7-8 and TRBJ2-7, the CDR3 gives the full variable domain: GAGVSQSPRYKVAKRGQDVALRCDPISGHVSLFWYQQALGQGPEFLTYFQNEAQLDKSGLPSDRFFAERPEGSVSTLKIQRTQQEDSAVYLCASSFNTGSYEQYFGPGTRLTVT.

V usage is TRBV18 and J usage is TRBJ2-5, with D maybe TRBD1 (6 bases). Judging by the DNA end, TRBJ2-1 fits better; the J call may be wrong. Germline assignment: CDR1 KGHSH and CDR2 LQKENI. The CDR3 covers 13 residues. The CDR3 region is CASSGQLYNEQFF. The CDR3, as DNA: TGTGCCAGCTCAGGACAGCTCTACAATGAGCAGTTCTTC.

This clonotype appeared a few times. This chain links TRBV6-1 with TRBJ1-1, with a tentative D call TRBD1 (6 bases). Germline V gives CDR1 MNHNS, CDR2 SASEGT. The CDR3 runs to 14 residues. CDR3 sequence reads: CRIDPGQMNTEAFF. The CDR3 DNA follows: TGTCGAATAGATCCGGGACAAATGAACACTGAAGCTTTCTTT.

The chain has TRBV10-3 and TRBJ2-7, with 11 bases matching TRBD2. Trimming took 11 bases from V and 3 from J; bases not matched to a gene: 9. The V gene's germline CDR1 is ENHRY and CDR2 SYGVKD. This CDR3 is 14 amino acids long. The CDR3 sequence: CAASLAGENYEQYF. The CDR3 bases are TGTGCCGCGTCACTAGCGGGGGAAAACTACGAGCAGTACTTC.

This clonotype was detected only once. This rearrangement joins TRBV29-1 to TRBJ2-3; 9 bases match TRBD2. Looked up from germline, CDR1 is SQVTM and CDR2 is ANQGSEA. The J segment lost 0 bases and the V segment lost 6 bases, leaving 4 bases of the junction unmatched. The CDR3 is 14 amino acids. This chain's CDR3 is CSVRLAVSTDTQYF. The CDR3 nucleotides read TGCAGCGTACGACTAGCGGTGAGCACAGATACGCAGTATTTT.

This chain connects TRBV20-1 to TRBJ1-6, with no clear D. The ends were cut back, 0 bases at V and 8 bases at J, with 8 bases in the middle. CDR1 is DFQATT and CDR2 is SNEGSKA in the germline V gene (reference sequence). This CDR3 is built from 13 residues. CDR3 loop: CSARDSGYSPLHF. CDR3 DNA: TGCAGTGCTAGAGATTCGGGGTATTCACCCCTCCACTTT.

In this sample, this clonotype turned up many times. The rearrangement links TRBV28 to TRBJ2-5; D is ambiguous. The CDR3 contains 13 residues. Germline CDR1 MDHEN, CDR2 SYDVKM. Trimming cost V 4 bases and J 4 bases, with 10 bases left between them. The CDR3 sequence: CASSSSAVETQYF. Written as DNA, the CDR3 is TGTGCCAGCAGTTCGTCGGCAGTAGAGACCCAGTACTTC. The variable domain in full, with the rest retrieved from reference TRBV28 and TRBJ2-5, is DVKVTQSSRYLVKRTGEKVFLECVQDMDHENMFWYRQDPGLGLRLIYFSYDVKMKEKGDIPEGYSVSREKKERFSLILESASTNQTSMYLCASSSSAVETQYFGPGTRLLVL.

This clonotype was detected once. J is TRBJ1-3 and V is TRBV20-1, with D perhaps TRBD1 (5 bases). V lost 4 bases and J lost 2, with 6 bases in between. CDR1 is DFQATT and CDR2 is SNEGSKA in the germline V gene (reference sequence). The CDR3 has 12 amino acids. The CDR3 DNA is TGCAGTGCTAAGACAGCTGGAAACACCATATATTTT. Amino acid sequence: CSAKTAGNTIYF.

The chain couples TRBV10-3 to TRBJ1-2, with 7 bases matching TRBD1. With V trimmed by 3 bases and J by 8 bases, 6 bases remained unmatched. The CDR3 totals 13 residues. Looked up from germline, CDR1 is ENHRY and CDR2 is SYGVKD. The CDR3 sequence: CAISDRGERGYTF. The CDR3 coding sequence is TGTGCCATCAGTGACAGGGGGGAGCGAGGCTACACCTTC.

This clonotype has a handful of counts. This sequence joins TRBV3-1 and TRBJ1-4, with D unclear. V was clipped by 3 bases and J by 4 bases, with 3 bases between them. Germline V gene sequence: CDR1 LGHDT, CDR2 YNNKEL (reference sequence). This CDR3 spans 12 amino acids. CDR3 sequence: CASSQYNEKLFF. CDR3 sequence (DNA): TGTGCCAGCAGCCAGTATAATGAAAAACTGTTTTTT.

This sequence joins TRBV28 and TRBJ2-1, with 12 bases identical to TRBD2. Unmatched junction bases numbered 12, after V lost 3 bases and J lost 9 bases. CDR1 is MDHEN, CDR2 SYDVKM, per germline. This CDR3 region has 17 residues. The CDR3 nucleotides read TGTGCCAGCAGTTTCGGCCTCTCTAGCGGGGGGGCCGCTGAGCAGTTCTTC. Protein product: CASSFGLSSGGAAEQFF.

The chain couples TRBV14 to TRBJ2-7; D is ambiguous. There are 14 residues in the CDR3. Trimming stripped 2 bases from V and 12 bases from J, with 20 bases between. Germline values: CDR1 SGHDN, CDR2 FVKESK. For the CDR3, the DNA is TGTGCCAGCAGCCAAAAAGGAAATAGATTGTGTCGGTACTTC. It codes for CASSQKGNRLCRYF.

The gene calls are TRBV6-6 and TRBJ1-1; D uncertain. This CDR3 has 13 amino acids. Trimming removed 7 bases at V and 4 bases at J, with 13 bases between. Germline V gene lookup returns CDR1 MNHNY and CDR2 SVGAGI (reference sequence). The DNA for the CDR3 is TGTGCCAGCACCCTCGAGGGCCGCACTGAAGCTTTCTTT. It specifies CASTLEGRTEAFF.

The V and J genes are TRBV9 and TRBJ2-2; TRBD2 matches 11 bases. CDR3 length equals 17 residues. V trimming: 1 base; J trimming: 3 bases; junction bases outside the gene matches: 5. In germline, CDR1 is SGDLS, CDR2 YYNGEE. The DNA of the CDR3 is TGTGCCAGCAGCGTATTTAGCGGGGGGGCCGACACCGGGGAGCTGTTTTTT. Its protein is CASSVFSGGADTGELFF.

This clonotype showed up just a few times. The rearrangement links TRBV7-2 to TRBJ1-1; D unresolved. Between the trimmed V and J ends, which lost 3 bases and 7 bases, there was a span of 9 bases. This CDR3 comprises 12 residues. Germline V gene sequence: CDR1 SGHTA, CDR2 FQGNSA. The CDR3 DNA reads TGTGCCAGCAGCTTCCTTTTCGGTGAAGCTTTCTTT. It translates to CASSFLFGEAFF.

The sample holds a few counts of this clonotype. The genes are TRBV7-8 and TRBJ1-5; 7 nucleotides align to TRBD1. The germline CDR1 and CDR2 sequences are SGHVS and FQNEAQ. The trim removed 3 bases at V and 5 bases at J, leaving 7 bases unmatched. The CDR3 covers 15 residues. The CDR3 region has the DNA TGTGCCAGCAGCTTTTCCACAGGGGTGGATCAGCCCCAGCATTTT. This gives the protein CASSFSTGVDQPQHF.

This clonotype was recorded once. This could be a read error, since a much larger clone is one nucleotide away. V is TRBV5-1 and J is TRBJ2-1; 8 nucleotides match TRBD2. In germline, CDR1 is SGHRS, CDR2 YFSETQ. This CDR3 contains 19 residues. CDR3 nucleotides: TGCGCCAGCAGCTATCAGGGCGGGGGGAGTTATCGGTCCTACAGTGAGCAGTTCTTC. It yields the protein CASSYQGGGSYRSYSEQFF.

The chain couples TRBV2 to TRBJ1-1, with D possibly being TRBD1 (5 bases). Germline-derived CDR1 and CDR2 are SNHLY and FYNNEI. The germline V and J ends were trimmed by 6 bases and 4 bases, with 18 bases remaining between them. This CDR3 has 15 amino acids. CDR3 bases: TGTGCCAGCAGGCTCCAGTGGGGCGCGGTCACTGAAGCTTTCTTT. Translation: CASRLQWGAVTEAFF.

The chain recombines TRBV9 with TRBJ2-1, with 10 nucleotides matching TRBD2. V lost 4 bases, J lost 4 bases, and 8 bases stayed unmatched. Germline loops: CDR1 SGDLS, CDR2 YYNGEE. The CDR3 is 16 residues long. CDR3 DNA sequence: TGTGCCAGCAGCCGGGGGACTAGCGAGGGTTACAATGAGCAGTTCTTC. It encodes CASSRGTSEGYNEQFF. The full variable domain, rest sourced from reference TRBV9 and TRBJ2-1, is DSGVTQTPKHLITATGQRVTLRCSPRSGDLSVYWYQQSLDQGLQFLIQYYNGEERAKGNILERFSAQQFPDLHSELNLSSLELGDSALYFCASSRGTSEGYNEQFFGPGTRLTVL.

The chain couples TRBV11-1 to TRBJ2-5; 8 bases agree with TRBD1. V gave up 5 bases and J gave up 3 bases; unmatched junction bases: 11. The CDR3 consists of 16 residues. Per germline, CDR1 SGHAT and CDR2 FQDESV (reference sequence). This chain's CDR3 is CASSVQGAIPKETQYF. The CDR3 DNA follows: TGTGCCAGCAGCGTGCAGGGGGCGATCCCCAAAGAGACCCAGTACTTC.

This chain links TRBV4-1 with TRBJ1-4, with no clear D. Per the germline V gene, CDR1 is MGHRA and CDR2 is YSYEKL. The V and J ends lost 1 base and 10 bases respectively, with 7 bases between them. This CDR3 comprises 12 residues. CDR3 sequence reads: CASSQVDRKLFF. The CDR3 nucleotides read TGCGCCAGCAGCCAAGTGGATAGAAAACTGTTTTTT.

The chain recombines TRBV9 with TRBJ2-2, with 8 bases aligning to TRBD2. Germline CDR1 SGDLS, CDR2 YYNGEE. The ends lost 2 bases at V and 3 bases at J; junction bases unmatched: 3. This CDR3 is built from 15 residues. CDR3 residues: CASSVRGGYTGELFF. In DNA, the CDR3 is TGTGCCAGCAGCGTTCGCGGGGGGTACACCGGGGAGCTGTTTTTT.

The genes are TRBV5-1 and TRBJ2-1; D is possibly TRBD2 (6 bases). V was cut by 4 bases and J by 3 bases, with 14 bases left in between. Germline assignment: CDR1 SGHRS and CDR2 YFSETQ. CDR3 length: 15 amino acids. The chain's CDR3 is CASSRSSVVYNEQFF. CDR3 coding DNA: TGCGCCAGCAGCAGATCTAGCGTGGTCTACAATGAGCAGTTCTTC.

V gene TRBV7-3 combines with J gene TRBJ2-2; possibly TRBD2 for D (6 bases). The CDR3 spans 16 residues. The V end was cut by 7 bases, the J end by 0 bases, with 15 bases between. Germline V gene data show CDR1 as SGHTA and CDR2 as FQGTGA. The DNA for the CDR3 is TGTGCCAGCATCGTTTCCGGGAGCTCGAACACCGGGGAGCTGTTTTTT. This gives the protein CASIVSGSSNTGELFF.